Sequencing of this TCR beta chain was carried out in a study of blood T cell repertoires in COVID-19 (dated by TCRdb to between 2020 and 2021). Describing the broader study: The collaborator samples originated in the United States, Italy and Spain and spanned the acute and convalescent phases of COVID-19. The prospective study material was composed of cDNA or gDNA derived from T cells, B-cell-depleted T cells, or PBMCs. The dataset comprised deeply sampled blood TCRbeta repertoires from subjects exposed to, actively infected with, or recovered from COVID-19. A freely available public database, intended as a resource for researchers studying the immune response to SARS-CoV-2, is where the repertoires were released. Samples were obtained from the ongoing ImmuneRACE study (first 160 participants) and from over 1,000 subjects provided by 6 global collaborators. Sample metadata almost always included a de-identified subject ID, COVID-19 status, age in years and sex. Where available, HLA class I and class II types were taken from metadata supplied by the sample provider and were not determined by assay-based typing. General conclusions and limits of the study: The quantity of clinical and demographic metadata differed by source and by participant and was supplied without curation.

Enrolling through a virtual design, the prospective study's participants ranged in age from roughly 18 to 95 years and lived across more than 20 United States geographic areas. Cohort assignment in the prospective study relied on participant-reported clinical history from a screening survey and a study questionnaire. Exposed participants had been in contact with someone with a PCR-confirmed or clinician-diagnosed COVID-19 case within 2 weeks of study entry. Each participant in the prospective study had whole blood, serum and a nasopharyngeal or oropharyngeal swab collected by mobile phlebotomists. Prospective study participants could optionally give additional blood draws and questionnaires over an approximately two-month period. Before DNA extraction, prospective study blood samples were shipped either frozen or at room temperature. Only one count was recorded for this clone. Its antigen remains unidentified. No clone much larger than this one lies a single base away; base qualities are absent.

The CDR3 contains 14 residues, cysteine and phenylalanine counted. Here the CDR3 DNA is all that survives: 42 bases in frame from base 1. At the junction V is shortened by 1 base and J by 0 bases, with 7 bases in between. Based on the germline V gene, the CDR1 and CDR2 sequences are SGHTS and YDEGEE. TCRbeta CDR3 regions were amplified from genomic DNA by means of the immunoSEQ Assay, a bias-controlled multiplex PCR. Concerning the study's data processing: The number of nucleated cells in each sample was estimated by amplification of reference gene primers within the assay. To quantify the absolute abundance of each unique TCRbeta CDR3 rearrangement, sequence reads were collapsed and filtered. Productive Simpson clonality was computed per sample as the square root of Simpson's diversity index over productive rearrangements. This immuneACCESS table, as held by TCRdb, lists in-frame sequences with V and J called but not all clones. Of the missing ones, under half trace to an unresolved V gene in checked studies; the others have no known cause. V and J calls plus clone size are reproduced from that table; the DNA served to infer D and trimming. The sample contains 350,000 or so clones, almost 90% of them found a single time. Approximately 1% of the sample is held by the ten biggest clonotypes.

The source of this sequence is a young woman who had been exposed to COVID-19. This chain is built from TRBV5-8 and TRBJ1-2, with the D gene not clear enough to name. What was sequenced was PBMCs or T cells enriched from blood (not recorded which). The DNA is TGTGCCAGCAGCTTGTGGGCAGCTAACTATGGCTACACCTTC. Its protein reads: CASSLWAANYGYTF.